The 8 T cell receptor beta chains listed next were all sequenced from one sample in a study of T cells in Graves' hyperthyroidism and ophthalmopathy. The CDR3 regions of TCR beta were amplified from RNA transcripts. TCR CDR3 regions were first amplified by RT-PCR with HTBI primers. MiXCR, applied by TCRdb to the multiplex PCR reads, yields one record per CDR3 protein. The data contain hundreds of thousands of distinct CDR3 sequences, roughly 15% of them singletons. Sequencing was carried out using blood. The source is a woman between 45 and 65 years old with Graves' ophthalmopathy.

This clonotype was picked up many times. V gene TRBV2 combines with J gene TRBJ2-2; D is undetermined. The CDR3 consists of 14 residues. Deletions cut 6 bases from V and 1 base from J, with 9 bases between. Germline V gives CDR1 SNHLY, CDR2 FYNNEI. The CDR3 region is CASRGKRNTGELFF. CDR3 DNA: TGTGCCAGCAGGGGAAAACGGAACACCGGGGAGCTGTTTTTT.

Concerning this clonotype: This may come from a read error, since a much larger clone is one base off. The CDR3 loop reads CASSRTSNGQYF. Written as DNA, the CDR3 is TGTGCCAGCTCCCGGACTAGTAACGGGCAGTACTTC. This chain links TRBV18 with TRBJ2-7, with TRBD2 matching over 7 bases. V lost 6 bases to trimming and J lost 9 bases; unmatched junction nucleotides: 8. CDR3 size: 12 residues. Germline values: CDR1 KGHSH, CDR2 LQKENI.

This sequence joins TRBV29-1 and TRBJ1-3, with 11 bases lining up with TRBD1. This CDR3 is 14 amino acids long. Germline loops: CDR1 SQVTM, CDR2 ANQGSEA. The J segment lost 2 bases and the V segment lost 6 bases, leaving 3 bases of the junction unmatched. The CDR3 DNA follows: TGCAGCGTGGGACAGGGGGTAACTGGAAACACCATATATTTT. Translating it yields CSVGQGVTGNTIYF.

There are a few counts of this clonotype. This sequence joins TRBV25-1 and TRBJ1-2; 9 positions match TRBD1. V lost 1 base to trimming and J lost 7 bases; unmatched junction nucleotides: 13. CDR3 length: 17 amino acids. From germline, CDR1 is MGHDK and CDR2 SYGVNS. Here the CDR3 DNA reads TGTGCCAGCAGTGAATGGTTTCTGGACAGGGGTCGCAGTGGCTACACCTTC. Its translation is CASSEWFLDRGRSGYTF.

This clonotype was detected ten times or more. The CDR3, as DNA: TGTGCCAGCAGTTTTAAGGGGACAAAGGGTTTCCATGGCTACACCTTC. This encodes CASSFKGTKGFHGYTF. The V gene is TRBV28, the J gene TRBJ1-2, with D maybe TRBD1 (6 bases). Trimming left V 3 bases short and J 6 bases short, with 20 bases between. The germline V gene has CDR1 MDHEN and CDR2 SYDVKM. This CDR3 region has 16 residues.

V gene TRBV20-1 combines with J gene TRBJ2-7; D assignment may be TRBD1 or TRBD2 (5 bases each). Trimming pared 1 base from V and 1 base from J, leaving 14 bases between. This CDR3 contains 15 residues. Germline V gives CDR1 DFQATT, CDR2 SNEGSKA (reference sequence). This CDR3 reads CSARGGTGTSYEQYF. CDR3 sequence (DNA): TGCAGTGCTAGAGGTGGTACGGGGACGTCCTACGAGCAGTACTTC.

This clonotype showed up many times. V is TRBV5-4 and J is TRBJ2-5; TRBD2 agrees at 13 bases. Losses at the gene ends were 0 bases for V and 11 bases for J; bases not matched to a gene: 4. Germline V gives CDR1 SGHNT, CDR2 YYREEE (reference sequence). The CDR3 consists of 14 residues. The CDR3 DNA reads TGTGCCAGCAGCTTGGAACTAGCGGGAGGGCCTCAGTACTTC. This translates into CASSLELAGGPQYF.

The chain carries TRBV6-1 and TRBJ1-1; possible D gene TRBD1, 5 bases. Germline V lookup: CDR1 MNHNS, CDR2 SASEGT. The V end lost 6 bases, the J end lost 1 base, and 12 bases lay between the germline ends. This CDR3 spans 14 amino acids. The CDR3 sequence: CASRVGGSNTEAFF. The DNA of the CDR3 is TGTGCCAGCAGGGTGGGGGGGTCGAACACTGAAGCTTTCTTT.